Listed here is a single TCR beta chain. Its cognate antigen is unknown. These data originate in a study of cytomegalovirus exposure and HLA in healthy donors. V was clipped by 7 bases and J by 2 bases; unmatched bases: 8. CDR3 length equals 15 residues. Per the germline V gene, CDR1 is MNHNS and CDR2 is SASEGT. PCR primers comprised 60 Vbeta and 13 Jbeta primers. Produced via immunoSEQ multiplex PCR; TCRdb's table is partial and in-frame only. The sample shows some 130,000 clones, about four fifths of them seen only once. Broader study findings: Reports indicate that TCR beta sequences accurately predicted the HLA-A and HLA-B alleles of most subjects.

The chain recombines TRBV6-1 with TRBJ1-1; 9 nucleotides match TRBD1. This receptor was taken from a male donor in good health and CMV-seronegative. Input material: PBMCs. The CDR3 loop reads CASIFPGQGNTEAFF. CDR3 DNA sequence: TGTGCCAGCATTTTCCCGGGACAGGGAAACACTGAAGCTTTCTTT.